One T cell receptor beta chain is described in this entry. Generated by immunoSEQ multiplex PCR, the TCRdb table keeps only in-frame clones and is missing some. Of around 70,000 clones in the sample, about 94% are singletons; the top ten hold about 2.7%. These data are taken from a study of control samples from healthy donors and cancer patients. Germline V gene data show CDR1 as MDHEN and CDR2 as SYDVKM. With 1 base removed from V and 2 bases from J, the gap between germline ends came to 9 bases. The CDR3 extends over 15 amino acids. V is TRBV28 and J is TRBJ2-1; D possibly corresponds to TRBD2 (5 bases). The TCR was taken from a woman aged 25 to 45 in good health. Sequencing was performed on blood. Written as DNA, the CDR3 is TGTGCCAGCAGTTTATTTGAGGGTCCCTACAATGAGCAGTTCTTC. Its protein is CASSLFEGPYNEQFF.